The source of this T cell receptor (beta chain) is a study of regulatory T cells in long-lasting Graves disease. This clonotype was counted many times. The junction shows a germline mismatch at one end, possibly a read error. As for time point: newly diagnosed GD, antithyroid drugs for less than 3 months. The TCR library was prepared using RNA isolated from PBMCs. CDR3-region Arm-PCR and iRepertoire HTBI primers produced the TCR beta libraries. TCRdb fed the multiplex PCR reads into MiXCR, producing one record per CDR3 protein. The repertoire has about 560,000 distinct CDR3 sequences, about 16% of them found once; the top ten carry approximately 12%. The CDR3 extends over 12 amino acids. Per the germline V gene, CDR1 is SGHRS and CDR2 is YFSETQ. This sample was also put to use in a study of T cells in Graves' hyperthyroidism and ophthalmopathy.

This chain connects TRBV5-1 to TRBJ2-3; tentative D call: TRBD2 (5 bases). The clonotype comes from a man younger than 30 with Graves disease. This specimen was peripheral blood mononuclear cells (PBMCs), taken at new diagnosis, from a patient treated with antithyroid drugs. The CDR3 region has the DNA TGTGCCAGCAGTTTAGGAGGCGATACGCAGTATTTT. Translating gives CASSLGGDTQYF.